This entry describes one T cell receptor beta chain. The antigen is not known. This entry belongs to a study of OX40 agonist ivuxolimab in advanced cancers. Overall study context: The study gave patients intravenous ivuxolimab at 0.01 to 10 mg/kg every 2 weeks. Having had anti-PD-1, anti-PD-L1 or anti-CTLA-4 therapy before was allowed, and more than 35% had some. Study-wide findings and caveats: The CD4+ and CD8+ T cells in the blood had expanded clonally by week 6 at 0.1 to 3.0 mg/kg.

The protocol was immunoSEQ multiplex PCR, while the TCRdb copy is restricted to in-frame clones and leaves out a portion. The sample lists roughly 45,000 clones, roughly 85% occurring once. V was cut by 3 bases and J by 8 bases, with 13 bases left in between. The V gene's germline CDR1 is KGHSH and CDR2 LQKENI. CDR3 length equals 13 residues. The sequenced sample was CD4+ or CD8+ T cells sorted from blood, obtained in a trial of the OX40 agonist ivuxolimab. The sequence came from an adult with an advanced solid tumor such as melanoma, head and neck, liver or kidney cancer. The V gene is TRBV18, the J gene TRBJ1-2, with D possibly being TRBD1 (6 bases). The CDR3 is CASSPQDRRGYTF. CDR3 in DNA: TGTGCCAGCTCACCTCAGGACAGACGGGGCTACACCTTC.